This T cell receptor (beta chain) was retrieved from a study of blood T cell repertoires in COVID-19. Study as a whole: Acute and convalescent COVID-19 samples came from the United States, Italy and Spain.

Some clones are missing from TCRdb's copy, which holds only in-frame ones; the method was immunoSEQ multiplex PCR. Of 200,000 to 250,000 clones detected, 86% appear once; the ten largest clones hold over 9%. The germline V and J ends were trimmed by 4 bases and 8 bases, with 14 bases remaining between them. This CDR3 contains 14 residues. Germline-derived CDR1 and CDR2 are ENHRY and SYGVKD. This receptor was taken from a man older than 75 with acute or convalescent COVID-19. Input material: peripheral blood. The chain combines TRBV10-3 with TRBJ1-4, with a weak D call TRBD1 (5 bases). CDR3 protein: CAISGPGLGEKLFF. Written as DNA, the CDR3 is TGTGCCATCAGTGGTCCGGGACTGGGCGAAAAACTGTTTTTT.